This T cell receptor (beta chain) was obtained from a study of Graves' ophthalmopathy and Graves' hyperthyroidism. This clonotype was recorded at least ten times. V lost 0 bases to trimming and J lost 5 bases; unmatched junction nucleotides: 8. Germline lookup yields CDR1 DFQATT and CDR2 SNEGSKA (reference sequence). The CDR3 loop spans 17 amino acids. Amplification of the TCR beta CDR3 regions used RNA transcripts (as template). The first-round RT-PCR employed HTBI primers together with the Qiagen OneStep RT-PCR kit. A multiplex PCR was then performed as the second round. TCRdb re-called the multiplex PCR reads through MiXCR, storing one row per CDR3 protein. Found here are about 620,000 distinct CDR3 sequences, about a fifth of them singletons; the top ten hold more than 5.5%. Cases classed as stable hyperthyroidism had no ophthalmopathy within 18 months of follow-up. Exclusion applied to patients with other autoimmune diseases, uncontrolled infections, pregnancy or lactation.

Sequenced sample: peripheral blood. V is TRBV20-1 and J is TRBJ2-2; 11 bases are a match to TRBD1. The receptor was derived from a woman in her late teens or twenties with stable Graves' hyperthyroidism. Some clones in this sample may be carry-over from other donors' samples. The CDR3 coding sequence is TGCAGTGCTAGAGATCGGAGGACAGGGGGCTTAACCGGGGAGCTGTTTTTT. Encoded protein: CSARDRRTGGLTGELFF.